These 27 T cell receptor beta chains were all obtained from the same sample, sequenced in a study of beta chain features in type 1 diabetes. Points from the study as a whole: In all four CD4+ subsets, TCRB CDR3 length was significantly, moderately reduced in type 1 diabetes.

No antigens are known for them. Reverse transcription of all isolated RNA meant that expressed TCRB transcripts were sequenced. The assay was immunoSEQ multiplex PCR, and TCRdb's table has in-frame clones only and misses some. The sample lists about 700,000 clones, roughly 12% occurring once. Material: naive CD4+ T cells from blood. These TCRs come from a man aged 18 to 35 with type 1 diabetes.

This clone was counted a few times. This CDR3 is also generated by other DNA sequences in the sample. V usage is TRBV30 and J usage is TRBJ1-1; D gene ambiguous. The CDR3 sequence is 11 residues long. The V and J ends lost 5 bases and 8 bases respectively, with 12 bases between them. The germline CDR1 and CDR2 sequences are GTSNPN and SVGIG (reference sequence). CDR3: CAWATGPEAFF. CDR3 DNA sequence: TGTGCCTGGGCCACCGGGCCCGAAGCTTTCTTT. Full variable domain (outside the CDR3, taken from reference TRBV30 and TRBJ1-1): SQTIHQWPATLVQPVGSPLSLECTVEGTSNPNLYWYRQAAGRGLQLLFYSVGIGQISSEVPQNLSASRPQDRQFILSSKKLLLSDSGFYLCAWATGPEAFFGQGTRLTVV.

This clone was recorded a few times. The gene calls are TRBV30 and TRBJ2-3, with TRBD2 identical over 8 bases. CDR1 is GTSNPN and CDR2 is SVGIG in the germline V gene (reference sequence). V trimming: 8 bases; J trimming: 3 bases; junction bases outside the gene matches: 7. The CDR3 extends over 13 amino acids. The CDR3, as DNA: TGTGCCGGCGGTCTAGCGGGTACAGATACGCAGTATTTT. Translating gives CAGGLAGTDTQYF.

The V gene is TRBV9, the J gene TRBJ1-6, with 12 bases matching TRBD1. The CDR3 has 15 residues. V dropped 3 bases and J dropped 8; count of bases not matched to a gene: 3. CDR1 SGDLS and CDR2 YYNGEE come from the germline V gene. The CDR3 spells CASSAGQGAYSPLHF. The CDR3 bases are TGTGCCAGCAGCGCGGGACAGGGGGCATATTCACCCCTCCACTTT. Filled out from reference TRBV9 and TRBJ1-6, the complete variable domain reads DSGVTQTPKHLITATGQRVTLRCSPRSGDLSVYWYQQSLDQGLQFLIQYYNGEERAKGNILERFSAQQFPDLHSELNLSSLELGDSALYFCASSAGQGAYSPLHFGNGTRLTVT.

The J gene is TRBJ2-5, the V gene TRBV7-9; TRBD1 agrees at 9 bases. Germline loops: CDR1 SEHNR, CDR2 FQNEAQ (reference sequence). The CDR3 runs to 16 residues. Germline trimming cut 1 base from V and 4 bases from J; bases unmatched to any gene: 7. The CDR3 region has the DNA TGTGCCAGCAGCTTAGTCCCCGGACAGGGGCGAGAGACCCAGTACTTC. Its translation: CASSLVPGQGRETQYF.

A few counts support this clone. This sequence joins TRBV27 and TRBJ2-1; maybe TRBD2 (7 bases). The V gene lost 8 bases and the J gene lost 2 bases, with 16 bases spanning the gap. This CDR3 is 15 amino acids long. Germline CDR1 MNHEY, CDR2 SMNVEV (reference sequence). Here the CDR3 DNA reads TGTGCCAGCCTCTCTACGGGGGGCGCCTACAATGAGCAGTTCTTC. Its protein product is CASLSTGGAYNEQFF.

This CDR3 reads CASSWDRTSYEQYF. CDR3 nucleotide sequence: TGTGCCAGCAGCTGGGACAGAACCTCCTACGAGCAGTACTTC. The chain couples TRBV5-6 to TRBJ2-7; the match to TRBD1 covers 7 bases. The CDR3 spans 14 residues. Germline CDR1 reads SGHDT; CDR2 reads YYEEEE. After removal of 3 bases from V and 0 bases from J, the junction contained 3 bases not matched to a gene.

V gene TRBV5-1 combines with J gene TRBJ1-1; TRBD1 agrees at 7 bases. The CDR3 consists of 14 residues. The germline CDR1 and CDR2 sequences are SGHRS and YFSETQ. After removal of 4 bases from V and 3 bases from J, the junction contained 6 bases not matched to a gene. CDR3 nucleotides: TGCGCCAGCAGCCGAGATACAGGGGACACTGAAGCTTTCTTT. This codes for CASSRDTGDTEAFF.

The rearrangement links TRBV10-3 to TRBJ1-6; possible D gene TRBD1, 6 bases. Per the germline V gene, CDR1 is ENHRY and CDR2 is SYGVKD. Trimming removed 7 bases from V and 10 bases from J, with 17 bases in between. This CDR3 is built from 14 residues. In nucleotides, the CDR3 is TGTGCCATCAAGACGGACAGCTCGGGATCACCCCTCCACTTT. Protein sequence: CAIKTDSSGSPLHF.

The rearrangement links TRBV14 to TRBJ1-1; maybe TRBD1 (5 bases). The CDR3 contains 15 residues. The germline CDR1 and CDR2 sequences are SGHDN and FVKESK. Deletions cut 0 bases from V and 6 bases from J, with 14 bases between. As DNA, the CDR3 is TGTGCCAGCAGCCAAGACTGGGGGGTCGGCCCTGAAGCTTTCTTT. Amino acids: CASSQDWGVGPEAFF.

This clone was recorded a few times. This chain uses TRBV10-3 with TRBJ2-2, with TRBD2 matching 12 bases. V lost 5 bases and J lost 2; bases outside the gene matches: 6. The CDR3 spans 17 residues. CDR1 and CDR2 from the germline V gene are ENHRY and SYGVKD. The CDR3 reads CAISRLAGDLNTGELFF. In DNA, the CDR3 is TGTGCCATCAGTCGACTAGCGGGGGACCTAAACACCGGGGAGCTGTTTTTT.

This clone has a handful of counts. The rearrangement joins TRBV19 to TRBJ1-5; TRBD1 aligns across 9 bases. The germline V gene encodes CDR1 LNHDA and CDR2 SQIVND (reference sequence). V trimming: 6 bases; J trimming: 6 bases; junction bases outside the gene matches: 9. The CDR3 is made up of 15 amino acids. The CDR3 DNA reads TGTGCCAGTAGAACTCCGGGACAGGGCGGTCAGCCCCAGCATTTT. It encodes CASRTPGQGGQPQHF.

The chain couples TRBV28 to TRBJ2-1, with unresolved D. Germline V gene lookup returns CDR1 MDHEN and CDR2 SYDVKM. The V and J ends lost 5 bases and 5 bases respectively, with 7 bases between them. The CDR3 covers 12 residues. CDR3 in DNA: TGTGCCAGCAGTGTGTTGGACAATGAGCAGTTCTTC. It translates to CASSVLDNEQFF.

The chain joins TRBV6-7 to TRBJ2-5; D is tentatively TRBD1 or TRBD2 (5 bases each). TRBV6-7 is annotated as an ORF whose role is uncertain. The CDR3 has 14 amino acids. V was cut by 0 bases and J by 1 base, with 6 bases left in between. CDR3 coding DNA: TGTGCCAGCAGTTACTCAGGGACCCAAGAGACCCAGTACTTC. Translation gives CASSYSGTQETQYF.

This clone came up a few times. The rearrangement uses TRBV30 and TRBJ1-3, with D tentatively TRBD1 (6 bases). CDR3 length equals 15 residues. The germline V and J ends were trimmed by 5 bases and 0 bases, with 14 bases remaining between them. CDR1 and CDR2 from the germline V gene are GTSNPN and SVGIG (reference sequence). CDR3 loop: CAWAPTGSSGNTIYF. CDR3 coding DNA: TGTGCCTGGGCCCCCACAGGGTCCTCTGGAAACACCATATATTTT.

This clone has only a few counts. The rearrangement joins TRBV5-4 to TRBJ1-5, with D unclear. Germline loops: CDR1 SGHNT, CDR2 YYREEE (reference sequence). V was shortened by 1 base and J by 4 bases, with 18 bases between the two germline ends. The CDR3 has 17 amino acids. The CDR3 is CASSLSYGRNSNQPQHF. The CDR3 DNA reads TGTGCCAGCAGCTTGTCCTACGGTCGCAACTCGAATCAGCCCCAGCATTTT.

A few counts support this clone. Additional DNA sequences in this sample encode the identical CDR3. The genes are TRBV5-1 and TRBJ2-3; 9 bases agree with TRBD1. The CDR3 is 13 residues long. V lost 3 bases, J lost 6 bases, and 2 bases stayed unmatched. Germline lookup yields CDR1 SGHRS and CDR2 YFSETQ. For the CDR3, the DNA is TGCGCCAGCAGCTCACAGGGGGCCGATACGCAGTATTTT. This translates into CASSSQGADTQYF.

The rearrangement joins TRBV5-4 to TRBJ2-1; TRBD1 or TRBD2 may be the D gene (5 bases each). The ends were cut back, 4 bases at V and 2 bases at J, with 13 bases in the middle. Germline CDR1 reads SGHNT; CDR2 reads YYREEE (reference sequence). The CDR3 has 15 residues. The CDR3 is CASSRTGTPYNEQFF. DNA for the CDR3: TGTGCCAGCAGCAGGACCGGGACCCCCTACAATGAGCAGTTCTTC.

This clone was recorded a few times. This sequence joins TRBV7-2 and TRBJ2-3; D not resolved. V lost 0 bases and J 12 bases, leaving 7 bases between the germline ends. This CDR3 is built from 11 residues. Looked up from germline, CDR1 is SGHTA and CDR2 is FQGNSA. The CDR3 region is CASSLATDQYF. For the CDR3, the DNA is TGTGCCAGCAGCTTAGCTACCGACCAGTATTTT.

The chain uses TRBV4-1 and TRBJ1-5, with 9 bases fitting TRBD1. Germline V gene lookup returns CDR1 MGHRA and CDR2 YSYEKL. Trimming removed 5 bases from V and 1 base from J; junction bases left unmatched: 3. The length of the CDR3 is 15 residues. CDR3 protein: CASSAQGASNQPQHF. The CDR3 nucleotides read TGCGCCAGCAGCGCACAGGGGGCAAGCAATCAGCCCCAGCATTTT.

The chain has TRBV19 and TRBJ2-3; D might be TRBD2 (6 bases). Looked up from germline, CDR1 is LNHDA and CDR2 is SQIVND (reference sequence). This CDR3 has 16 amino acids. Trimming pared 6 bases from V and 2 bases from J, leaving 18 bases between. The CDR3 sequence is CASRPEGGTNTDTQYF. Written as DNA, the CDR3 is TGTGCCAGTAGACCCGAGGGCGGGACGAACACAGATACGCAGTATTTT.

This clone was observed a handful of times. The gene calls are TRBV30 and TRBJ1-2, with TRBD1 matching over 7 bases. This CDR3 has 14 residues. J lost 6 bases, V lost 2 bases, and 9 bases had no gene match. The germline V gene encodes CDR1 GTSNPN and CDR2 SVGIG (reference sequence). CDR3 amino acids: CAWSFIEGADGYTF. In DNA form, the CDR3 reads TGTGCCTGGAGTTTCATTGAGGGGGCAGATGGCTACACCTTC. The entire variable domain, with the rest obtained from reference TRBV30 and TRBJ1-2, is as follows: SQTIHQWPATLVQPVGSPLSLECTVEGTSNPNLYWYRQAAGRGLQLLFYSVGIGQISSEVPQNLSASRPQDRQFILSSKKLLLSDSGFYLCAWSFIEGADGYTFGSGTRLTVV.

This clone was counted a few times. The chain is built from TRBV5-1 and TRBJ2-5; a weak D match, TRBD1 (6 bases). Germline V gene data show CDR1 as SGHRS and CDR2 as YFSETQ. V was shortened by 0 bases and J by 5 bases, with 17 bases between the two germline ends. The CDR3 extends over 16 amino acids. The DNA of the CDR3 is TGCGCCAGCAGCTTGGCCCCGGCAGGGGTTGGGGAGACCCAGTACTTC. It translates to CASSLAPAGVGETQYF.

The rearrangement uses TRBV6-1 and TRBJ2-1, with a possible D match to TRBD2 (6 bases). V was shortened by 3 bases and J by 0 bases, with 15 bases between the two germline ends. This CDR3 is built from 17 residues. CDR1 is MNHNS and CDR2 is SASEGT in the germline V gene. CDR3 in DNA: TGTGCCAGCAGTGACCTCCGGGGGACTTTCTCCTACAATGAGCAGTTCTTC. The encoded protein is CASSDLRGTFSYNEQFF.

The V and J genes are TRBV13 and TRBJ1-4; perhaps TRBD1 as D (6 bases). The CDR3 loop spans 13 amino acids. In germline, CDR1 is PRHDT, CDR2 FYEKMQ (reference sequence). Trimming pared 7 bases from V and 7 bases from J, leaving 13 bases between. Written as DNA, the CDR3 is TGTGCCAGCACCCCGGGACAAAGTGAAAAACTGTTTTTT. Translation gives CASTPGQSEKLFF. Full variable domain (rest looked up from reference TRBV13 and TRBJ1-4): AAGVIQSPRHLIKEKRETATLKCYPIPRHDTVYWYQQGPGQDPQFLISFYEKMQSDKGSIPDRFSAQQFSDYHSELNMSSLELGDSALYFCASTPGQSEKLFFGSGTQLSVL.

The chain joins TRBV4-1 to TRBJ2-2; 9 nucleotides match TRBD1. CDR1 MGHRA and CDR2 YSYEKL come from the germline V gene. V lost 4 bases, J lost 3 bases, and 9 bases stayed unmatched. The CDR3 loop spans 17 amino acids. The CDR3 loop is CASSREGQGKDTGELFF. CDR3 DNA: TGCGCCAGCAGCCGCGAAGGACAGGGGAAGGACACCGGGGAGCTGTTTTTT.

The CDR3 is CASSTGGNQPQHF. CDR3 DNA sequence: TGTGCCAGCAGCACCGGTGGCAATCAGCCCCAGCATTTT. The rearrangement links TRBV7-9 to TRBJ1-5, with D hard to call. Looked up from germline, CDR1 is SEHNR and CDR2 is FQNEAQ (reference sequence). This CDR3 has 13 residues. Trimming pared 5 bases from V and 2 bases from J, leaving 7 bases between.

This clone came up a few times. The chain combines TRBV5-1 with TRBJ2-3; D ambiguous. This CDR3 spans 14 amino acids. The V end was cut by 0 bases, the J end by 3 bases, with 8 bases between. Germline values: CDR1 SGHRS, CDR2 YFSETQ. CDR3 amino acids: CASSLDLSTDTQYF. CDR3 nucleotide sequence: TGCGCCAGCAGCTTGGACCTCTCGACAGATACGCAGTATTTT.